Sequencing of this TCR beta chain was carried out in a study of T cell responses to AZD1222 COVID-19 vaccine. As for the study in general: Second-dose groups at about 4 or about 12 weeks were pooled.

Method: immunoSEQ multiplex PCR; TCRdb's copy keeps in-frame clones and lacks some. This sample has 150,000 or so clones; approximately 90% occur once, and the top ten carry over 13%. Study observations and caveats: Baseline serology detected seropositivity in only six AZD1222 recipients. Elevations in Spike-specific TCR breadth and depth followed administration of two AZD1222 doses. The peak T cell response came first, and repertoires were sampled only after it.

The V and J ends lost 6 bases and 0 bases respectively, with 23 bases between them. The germline gives CDR1 SQVTM, CDR2 ANQGSEA. CDR3 length equals 18 residues. This clone was detected once. Antigen unknown. Sequences were derived from peripheral blood, sampled on day 0 of AZD1222 vaccination. This receptor was obtained from an adult in good health. The chain recombines TRBV29-1 with TRBJ1-4; possibly TRBD1 for D (6 bases). The CDR3: CSVKTGGPLRATNEKLFF. The CDR3 bases are TGCAGCGTAAAAACGGGGGGGCCCCTCCGCGCAACTAATGAAAAACTGTTTTTT.